The 10 T cell receptor beta chains below come from one sample, sequenced in a study of patients and donors after allogeneic stem cell transplantation. MiXCR, run by TCRdb on the RT-PCR reads, gives a single entry per CDR3 protein. The repertoire holds around 8,800 distinct CDR3 sequences, 3% to 4.5% seen once, with about 20% in the top ten. Sequencing was carried out using blood, either unsorted or a sorted T cell fraction (not recorded which). The receptors stem from a human donor who was either an allogeneic HSCT recipient or a stem cell or donor lymphocyte infusion donor (not recorded which). It is not recorded whose cells these are; they may come from a transplant donor.

This clonotype is deemed medium-sized. The V and J genes are TRBV29-1 and TRBJ2-1; the match to TRBD2 covers 8 bases. The germline V gene encodes CDR1 SQVTM and CDR2 ANQGSEA. The CDR3 extends over 13 amino acids. V lost 4 bases and J lost 3; bases outside the gene matches: 2. DNA for the CDR3: TGCAGCGTTGGGAGCGGGGGCTACAATGAGCAGTTCTTC. Its translation: CSVGSGGYNEQFF.

This clonotype was counted ten times or more. CDR3 loop: CSCRPGETQYF. The CDR3 DNA follows: TGCAGCTGTAGGCCGGGGGAGACCCAGTACTTC. The chain carries TRBV29-1 and TRBJ2-5, with a weak D call TRBD2 (5 bases). The V and J ends lost 8 bases and 5 bases respectively, with 12 bases between them. In germline, CDR1 is SQVTM, CDR2 ANQGSEA. The CDR3 has 11 residues.

The table lists this clonotype with many counts. The chain is built from TRBV3-1 and TRBJ1-6, with a possible D match to TRBD1 (5 bases). Germline CDR1 and CDR2: LGHDT and YNNKEL (reference sequence). This CDR3 region has 13 residues. V lost 5 bases and J lost 9, with 11 bases in between. CDR3 bases: TGTGCCAGCAGCATATGGGGCACTTCACCCCTCCACTTT. This encodes CASSIWGTSPLHF.

This clonotype is categorized as medium-sized. The chain combines TRBV5-1 with TRBJ2-1; TRBD2 matches 8 bases. The CDR3 is made up of 15 amino acids. With V trimmed by 0 bases and J by 1 base, 0 bases remained unmatched. Germline CDR1 SGHRS, CDR2 YFSETQ. CDR3 nucleotide sequence: TGCGCCAGCAGCTTGGGACTAGCGTCCTACAATGAGCAGTTCTTC. Amino acids: CASSLGLASYNEQFF.

Judged by abundance, this clonotype is medium-sized. The CDR3 loop reads CASSSNLLEGTSGSYEQYF. Written as DNA, the CDR3 is TGTGCCAGCAGTTCGAACCTCCTCGAGGGGACTAGCGGATCCTACGAGCAGTACTTC. The V and J genes are TRBV7-9 and TRBJ2-7; 11 bases match TRBD2. Trimming at V came to 6 bases and at J to 1 base, leaving 17 bases not matched to a gene. The CDR3 totals 19 residues. Germline loops: CDR1 SEHNR, CDR2 FQNEAQ (reference sequence).

In this sample, this clonotype turned up many times. The chain employs TRBV24-1 and TRBJ2-7, with D hard to call. Trimming took off 5 bases at V and 5 bases at J, with 9 bases between the two ends. CDR1 is KGHDR, CDR2 SFDVKD, per germline. The CDR3 sequence is 12 residues long. CDR3 sequence: CATSGRGNEQYF. The CDR3 nucleotides are TGTGCCACCAGTGGGAGAGGAAACGAGCAGTACTTC.

This clonotype showed up just a few times. Mismatch with germline at one junction end may stem from a read error. The chain is built from TRBV25-1 and TRBJ2-3, with TRBD2 identical over 10 bases. CDR1 is MGHDK and CDR2 is SYGVNS in the germline V gene. This CDR3 is 12 amino acids long. CDR3 DNA: TGTGCCAGCAGTGATTCCCTAGCGGGAGCCCATTTT. Its protein product is CASSDSLAGAHF. Using reference TRBV25-1 and TRBJ2-3 for the parts outside the CDR3, the full variable domain is EADIYQTPRYLVIGTGKKITLECSQTMGHDKMYWYQQDPGMELHLIHYSYGVNSTEKGDLSSESTVSRIRTEHFPLTLESARPSHTSQYLCASSDSLAGAHFGPGTRLTVL.

This clonotype has a count of ten or more. The rearrangement links TRBV20-1 to TRBJ2-1, with D possibly being TRBD2 (5 bases). V gave up 4 bases and J gave up 0 bases, with 22 bases separating them. Germline V gene sequence: CDR1 DFQATT, CDR2 SNEGSKA (reference sequence). CDR3 length equals 18 residues. DNA for the CDR3: TGCAGTGCTAATTCATTCCTGGGAGCCTCGGGCTCCTACAATGAGCAGTTCTTC. Encoded protein: CSANSFLGASGSYNEQFF.

Concerning this clonotype: A much larger clone differs by one base, so this may be a read error. The gene calls are TRBV4-3 and TRBJ2-1, with 9 bases aligning to TRBD2. Germline CDR1 LGHNA, CDR2 YSLEER. With 0 bases clipped from V and 11 bases from J, the junction kept 8 bases outside the gene matches. The CDR3 is 15 residues long. Written as DNA, the CDR3 is TGCGCCAGCAGCCAAGAAGTCCTAGCGGGAAATAAGCAGTTCTTC. It translates to CASSQEVLAGNKQFF.

A word on this clonotype: The junction does not match germline at one end; this may be a read error. This chain links TRBV11-2 with TRBJ2-1; 9 nucleotides agree with TRBD2. Germline CDR1 reads SGHAT; CDR2 reads FQNNGV. This CDR3 is built from 19 residues. The CDR3 region has the DNA TGTGCCAGCAGCTTAGAATGGGGGCCGGCGGCTAGCGGGGTGAATGAGCAATTCTTC. Protein: CASSLEWGPAASGVNEQFF. Full variable domain (missing parts from reference TRBV11-2 and TRBJ2-1): EAGVAQSPRYKIIEKRQSVAFWCNPISGHATLYWYQQILGQGPKLLIQFQNNGVVDDSQLPKDRFSAERLKGVDSTLKIQPAKLEDSAVYLCASSLEWGPAASGVNEQFFGPGTRLTVL.